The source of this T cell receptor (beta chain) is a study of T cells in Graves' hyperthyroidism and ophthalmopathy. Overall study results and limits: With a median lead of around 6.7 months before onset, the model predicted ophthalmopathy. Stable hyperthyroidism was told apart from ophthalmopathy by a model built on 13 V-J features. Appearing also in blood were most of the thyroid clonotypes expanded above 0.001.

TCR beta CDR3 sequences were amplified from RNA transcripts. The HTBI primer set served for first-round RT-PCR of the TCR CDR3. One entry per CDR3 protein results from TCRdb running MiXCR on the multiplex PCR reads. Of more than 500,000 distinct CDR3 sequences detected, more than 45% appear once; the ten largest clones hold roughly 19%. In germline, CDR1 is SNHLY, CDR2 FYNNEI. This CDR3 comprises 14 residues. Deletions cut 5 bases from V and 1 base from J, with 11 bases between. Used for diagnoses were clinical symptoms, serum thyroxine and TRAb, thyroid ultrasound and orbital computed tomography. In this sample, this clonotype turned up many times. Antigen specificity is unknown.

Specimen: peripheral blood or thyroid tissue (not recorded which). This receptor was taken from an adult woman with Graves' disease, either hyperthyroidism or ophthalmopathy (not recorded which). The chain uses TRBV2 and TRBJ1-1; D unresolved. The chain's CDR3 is CASSLQSGNTEAFF. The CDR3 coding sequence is TGTGCCAGCAGTCTACAGTCTGGGAACACTGAAGCTTTCTTT.